The 27 T cell receptor beta chains listed next were all sequenced from one sample in a study of shared clonotypes between healthy human individuals. The table came from immunoSEQ multiplex PCR; TCRdb's copy has only in-frame clones and leaves some out. Of roughly 1,100,000 clones in the sample, about 75% were seen once. Sequences were obtained from memory CD4+ T cells sorted from blood. The subset is: CD45RA-negative fraction. Source of these receptors: a man aged 18 to 35 in good health.

The V gene is TRBV27, the J gene TRBJ2-1, with 14 bases that match TRBD2. CDR3 length: 14 amino acids. V gave up 8 bases and J gave up 9 bases; unmatched junction bases: 6. The germline V gene has CDR1 MNHEY and CDR2 SMNVEV (reference sequence). The DNA for the CDR3 is TGTGCCAGCCGGGGACTAGCGGGAGAACTTGAGCAGTTCTTC. As protein: CASRGLAGELEQFF.

This chain uses TRBV7-8 with TRBJ2-3, with D possibly TRBD1 on 5 matching bases. Per germline, CDR1 SGHVS and CDR2 FQNEAQ. V was pared by 1 base and J by 0 bases, with 5 bases between. The CDR3 consists of 14 residues. The CDR3 is CASSLEGSTDTQYF. CDR3 coding DNA: TGTGCCAGCAGCTTAGAGGGGAGCACAGATACGCAGTATTTT.

This chain uses TRBV7-2 with TRBJ1-5, with 11 nucleotides matching TRBD1. Losses at the gene ends were 3 bases for V and 7 bases for J; bases not matched to a gene: 2. Germline V gives CDR1 SGHTA, CDR2 FQGNSA. There are 14 residues in the CDR3. The CDR3 DNA reads as TGTGCCAGCAGCTTGGACAGGGGGCTACAGCCCCAGCATTTT. Its translation is CASSLDRGLQPQHF. Full variable domain (remainder filled in from reference TRBV7-2 and TRBJ1-5): GAGVSQSPSNKVTEKGKDVELRCDPISGHTALYWYRQSLGQGLEFLIYFQGNSAPDKSGLPSDRFSAERTGGSVSTLTIQRTQQEDSAVYLCASSLDRGLQPQHFGDGTRLSIL.

The gene calls are TRBV6-5 and TRBJ2-1, with D hard to call. The germline gives CDR1 MNHEY, CDR2 SVGAGI. This CDR3 region has 14 residues. V lost 5 bases and J 8 bases, leaving 16 bases between the germline ends. The CDR3 bases are TGTGCCAGCAGTCCCCGACCAACATCGGATGAGCAGTTCTTC. Its protein product is CASSPRPTSDEQFF.

This sequence joins TRBV9 and TRBJ2-7; D uncertain. Trimming left V 0 bases short and J 2 bases short, with 9 bases between. The CDR3 extends over 14 amino acids. Germline V gene sequence: CDR1 SGDLS, CDR2 YYNGEE. CDR3 loop: CASSVGSTAYEQYF. The DNA of the CDR3 is TGTGCCAGCAGCGTAGGGTCGACGGCCTACGAGCAGTACTTC.

The chain uses TRBV30 and TRBJ2-5, with D perhaps matching TRBD2 (5 bases). The CDR3 loop spans 13 amino acids. V gave up 0 bases and J gave up 8 bases, with 13 bases separating them. Germline CDR1 reads GTSNPN; CDR2 reads SVGIG (reference sequence). This CDR3 reads CAWSVSNRGTQYF. The DNA of the CDR3 is TGTGCCTGGAGTGTATCCAACCGGGGAACCCAGTACTTC. The full variable domain, rest sourced from reference TRBV30 and TRBJ2-5, is SQTIHQWPATLVQPVGSPLSLECTVEGTSNPNLYWYRQAAGRGLQLLFYSVGIGQISSEVPQNLSASRPQDRQFILSSKKLLLSDSGFYLCAWSVSNRGTQYFGPGTRLLVL.

Only a few counts were recorded for this clone. Other DNA sequences within the sample encode an identical CDR3. V is TRBV30 and J is TRBJ2-7, with no clear D. The CDR3 runs to 12 residues. V lost 0 bases and J lost 3, with 6 bases in between. Germline lookup yields CDR1 GTSNPN and CDR2 SVGIG (reference sequence). In DNA form, the CDR3 reads TGTGCCTGGAGTGTACGAGGCTACGAGCAGTACTTC. It specifies CAWSVRGYEQYF.

This chain uses TRBV6-1 with TRBJ2-7, with a possible D match to TRBD1 (6 bases). The V gene lost 6 bases and the J gene lost 7 bases, with 19 bases spanning the gap. The CDR3 loop spans 14 amino acids. Germline V gene lookup returns CDR1 MNHNS and CDR2 SASEGT. The CDR3 DNA reads as TGTGCCAGCAGAGAGGACAGCGGTATGGGGGAGCAGTACTTC. Protein: CASREDSGMGEQYF.

The gene calls are TRBV11-2 and TRBJ2-1; tentatively, D is TRBD1 or TRBD2 (5 bases each). Trimming removed 8 bases from V and 2 bases from J, with 22 bases in between. The germline V gene has CDR1 SGHAT and CDR2 FQNNGV. The CDR3 runs to 17 residues. CDR3 protein: CASGDTRSTVAYNEQFF. The CDR3 DNA sequence: TGTGCCAGCGGCGACACTAGATCGACAGTGGCCTACAATGAGCAGTTCTTC.

The gene calls are TRBV4-2 and TRBJ2-3; weak D call: TRBD1 (5 bases). The CDR3 loop spans 16 amino acids. Germline CDR1 reads LGHNA; CDR2 reads YNFKEQ. V shed 1 base and J shed 4 bases, with 15 bases lying between them. The CDR3 spells CASSQAAGLAADTQYF. The DNA for the CDR3 is TGTGCCAGCAGCCAAGCGGCAGGGTTGGCCGCAGATACGCAGTATTTT.

J is TRBJ1-1 and V is TRBV29-1; D not certain. Germline V gene sequence: CDR1 SQVTM, CDR2 ANQGSEA. This CDR3 is built from 12 residues. V was cut by 5 bases and J by 1 base, with 8 bases left in between. The DNA for the CDR3 is TGCAGCGTTTCACAGACGAACACTGAAGCTTTCTTT. Translated: CSVSQTNTEAFF.

The chain uses TRBV4-2 and TRBJ2-1; 13 positions match TRBD2. This CDR3 is 17 amino acids long. The V gene end was trimmed by 2 bases and the J gene end by 7 bases; junction bases not matched to a gene: 8. Germline V lookup: CDR1 LGHNA, CDR2 YNFKEQ. CDR3 DNA sequence: TGTGCCAGCAGCCAACCGGAGGGGACTAGCGGGGTTAATGAGCAGTTCTTC. Protein product: CASSQPEGTSGVNEQFF.

V gene TRBV29-1 combines with J gene TRBJ2-1; D gene ambiguous. Trimming pared 7 bases from V and 6 bases from J, leaving 16 bases between. CDR3 size: 13 residues. Germline CDR1 SQVTM, CDR2 ANQGSEA. CDR3 residues: CSAGRNIGNEQFF. The CDR3, as DNA: TGCAGCGCCGGGCGCAATATAGGCAATGAGCAGTTCTTC.

The chain joins TRBV2 to TRBJ1-2, with D possibly being TRBD1 (5 bases). Germline values: CDR1 SNHLY, CDR2 FYNNEI. The CDR3 covers 13 residues. The V end was cut by 6 bases, the J end by 7 bases, with 15 bases between. In DNA, the CDR3 is TGTGCCAGCAGGACCTCAGGGATCGCTGGCTACACCTTC. This sequence encodes CASRTSGIAGYTF.

This clone occurred a few times. Other DNA variants within this sample encode the same CDR3. The V gene is TRBV30, the J gene TRBJ1-1; 8 bases map to TRBD1. V lost 1 base to trimming and J lost 4 bases; unmatched junction nucleotides: 5. Germline V gives CDR1 GTSNPN, CDR2 SVGIG (reference sequence). This CDR3 is 14 amino acids long. CDR3 in amino acids: CAWSGGTGSTEAFF. The DNA of the CDR3 is TGTGCCTGGAGTGGCGGGACAGGCAGCACTGAAGCTTTCTTT.

The table lists this clone with a few counts. The chain combines TRBV5-6 with TRBJ2-5, with D possibly TRBD1 on 6 matching bases. CDR1 SGHDT and CDR2 YYEEEE come from the germline V gene. This CDR3 has 16 residues. The V gene lost 4 bases and the J gene lost 2 bases, with 18 bases spanning the gap. The CDR3 bases are TGTGCCAGCAGCAGAAACAGGGCGCCTTTTCAAGAGACCCAGTACTTC. Amino acid sequence: CASSRNRAPFQETQYF.

This chain connects TRBV4-1 to TRBJ2-3; TRBD2 aligns across 8 bases. Germline V gene lookup returns CDR1 MGHRA and CDR2 YSYEKL. Trimming removed 2 bases from V and 2 bases from J; junction bases left unmatched: 3. The CDR3 totals 15 residues. The CDR3: CASSQRGLVTDTQYF. CDR3 DNA sequence: TGCGCCAGCAGCCAAAGGGGACTAGTCACAGATACGCAGTATTTT.

Turning to this clone: This same CDR3 is encoded by further DNA sequences in the sample. This chain connects TRBV19 to TRBJ1-1, with D perhaps matching TRBD1 (5 bases). Per the germline V gene, CDR1 is LNHDA and CDR2 is SQIVND (reference sequence). The V end was cut by 5 bases, the J end by 2 bases, with 9 bases between. This CDR3 region has 13 residues. DNA for the CDR3: TGTGCCAGTAGTGTCCAGGGAAACACTGAAGCTTTCTTT. This sequence encodes CASSVQGNTEAFF.

The V and J genes are TRBV6-5 and TRBJ1-1; 12 positions agree with TRBD1. CDR3 size: 14 residues. J was trimmed by 11 bases and V by 6 bases; bases with no gene match: 10. CDR1 and CDR2 from the germline V gene are MNHEY and SVGAGI. CDR3: CASSEPGTGGIAFF. CDR3 in DNA: TGTGCCAGCAGCGAACCCGGGACAGGGGGCATCGCTTTCTTT.

As regards this clone: The same CDR3 also results from other DNA sequences found in this sample. This rearrangement joins TRBV7-2 to TRBJ1-2; D unclear. Germline-derived CDR1 and CDR2 are SGHTA and FQGNSA. Trimming took off 1 base at V and 1 base at J, with 7 bases between the two ends. The CDR3 is 14 residues long. CDR3 sequence: CASSLVGGNYGYTF. DNA of the CDR3: TGTGCCAGCAGCTTAGTAGGCGGTAACTATGGCTACACCTTC.

The chain is built from TRBV2 and TRBJ2-7, with 12 positions matching TRBD2. CDR3 length: 15 amino acids. With V trimmed by 6 bases and J by 8 bases, 11 bases remained unmatched. Germline CDR1 SNHLY, CDR2 FYNNEI. The CDR3, as DNA: TGTGCCAGCAGCGAACTAGCGGGGGGTCCTCCGAAGCAGTACTTC. This codes for CASSELAGGPPKQYF.

The genes are TRBV29-1 and TRBJ1-4; a weak D match, TRBD1 (5 bases). Deletions cut 4 bases from V and 5 bases from J, with 14 bases between. CDR3 length: 14 amino acids. Germline values: CDR1 SQVTM, CDR2 ANQGSEA. This CDR3 reads CSVVLTAYNEKLFF. In nucleotides, the CDR3 is TGCAGCGTTGTATTGACAGCTTACAATGAAAAACTGTTTTTT.

This chain joins TRBV7-9 and TRBJ2-2; D ambiguous. This CDR3 has 14 amino acids. V lost 1 base to trimming and J lost 4 bases, with 7 bases between them. The V gene's germline CDR1 is SEHNR and CDR2 FQNEAQ (reference sequence). The CDR3 is CASSLDRTTGELFF. The CDR3 nucleotides are TGTGCCAGCAGCTTAGATAGGACCACCGGGGAGCTGTTTTTT.

V and J are TRBV6-5 and TRBJ1-1; D unclear. With 0 bases removed from V and 4 bases from J, the gap between germline ends came to 9 bases. The CDR3 loop spans 14 amino acids. Germline-derived CDR1 and CDR2 are MNHEY and SVGAGI. The CDR3: CASSYSGLGTEAFF. CDR3 DNA: TGTGCCAGCAGTTACTCAGGGCTGGGCACTGAAGCTTTCTTT.

This chain joins TRBV19 and TRBJ1-1; no clear D. Looked up from germline, CDR1 is LNHDA and CDR2 is SQIVND (reference sequence). The CDR3 contains 15 residues. V was shortened by 3 bases and J by 1 base, with 12 bases between the two germline ends. CDR3 region: CASSISADSNTEAFF. CDR3 DNA: TGTGCCAGTAGTATTTCCGCAGACTCGAACACTGAAGCTTTCTTT.

V and J are TRBV7-2 and TRBJ2-1; 7 bases align to TRBD2. Trimming cost V 4 bases and J 4 bases; bases outside gene matches: 4. The V gene's germline CDR1 is SGHTA and CDR2 FQGNSA. This CDR3 comprises 14 residues. As DNA, the CDR3 is TGTGCCAGCAGCTCCGGGACTACGTACAATGAGCAGTTCTTC. Translating it yields CASSSGTTYNEQFF.

This chain connects TRBV11-2 to TRBJ2-1; D uncertain. Trimming removed 6 bases from V and 10 bases from J, with 10 bases in between. The CDR3 spans 11 residues. Germline values: CDR1 SGHAT, CDR2 FQNNGV. This CDR3 reads CASRRLEEQFF. The DNA for the CDR3 is TGTGCCAGCAGGAGATTAGAAGAGCAGTTCTTC.